This TCR beta chain comes out of a study of radiotherapy plus CTLA-4 blockade in lung cancer (dated by TCRdb to between 2018 and 2020). Concerning the study at large: Objective responses were observed in 15% to 20% of enrolled patients, and disease control was achieved in 25% to 40%.

Library preparation used the immunoSEQ multiplex PCR assay. Drawn from immuneACCESS, this table holds only the in-frame rearrangements with V and J called that TCRdb kept. Clones are partly lost; checked studies trace under half to an unresolved V gene and leave the rest unexplained. Within this sample are approximately 97,000 clones, with roughly four fifths of them counted one time only. 0.65% to 0.9% of the sample belongs to the ten largest clones. Note on this clone: No cognate antigen has been identified for it. The sample holds no much larger clone one base away, and base qualities are not on file.

Including cysteine and phenylalanine, the CDR3 has 16 amino acids. This entry keeps only the CDR3 DNA: 48 bases, framed from base 1. According to the germline V gene (reference sequence), CDR1 reads SGHNT and CDR2 reads YYREEE. V is cut back by 3 bases and J by 4 bases, with 12 bases in the junction unmatched. Findings and caveats that apply to the study as a whole: Early dynamic changes in blood T cell clones, together with increased serum interferon-beta after radiation, were reported as the strongest predictors of response. TCR clones derived from tumors expanded in peripheral blood after treatment with radiotherapy and ipilimumab.

The study tested focal radiation therapy combined with CTLA-4 blockade (ipilimumab) in patients with chemo-refractory metastatic non-small-cell lung cancer. Recombination linked TRBV5-4 to TRBJ2-5; 7 of the junction bases match TRBD1. The clonotype was recovered from a human donor with non-small cell lung cancer who had stable disease on radiotherapy plus ipilimumab. The sequences come from peripheral blood, collected from a patient treated with radiotherapy plus ipilimumab. The nucleotide sequence is TGTGCCAGCAGCTCCCGGGACAGACCAACGCGAGAGACCCAGTACTTC. It codes for CASSSRDRPTRETQYF.